This T cell receptor (beta chain) stems from a study of CD8+CD57+ T cells in acquired aplastic anemia. Germline V gives CDR1 DFQATT, CDR2 SNEGSKA (reference sequence). CDR3 length: 15 residues. J lost 4 bases, V lost 3 bases, and 9 bases had no gene match. Researchers used genomic DNA as the template to profile TCR beta VDJ and CDR3. Each CDR3 protein gets one entry after TCRdb re-called the reads with MiXCR. Among about 470,000 distinct CDR3 sequences listed, about a third were seen once. An expansion of CD8+CD57+ cells by flow cytometry had been shown in patients chosen for sequencing. Patients had undergone no therapy by the time their blood was sampled.

The chain combines TRBV20-1 with TRBJ2-7; 10 nucleotides agree with TRBD1. This TCR was sampled from a human donor with aplastic anemia. Material: sorted CD4+, CD8+, or CD8+CD57+ T cells (not recorded which) from PBMCs. Written as DNA, the CDR3 is TGCAGTGCTAGGCCACCGGGACAGGGGAGGTACGAGCAGTACTTC. This gives the protein CSARPPGQGRYEQYF.